This TCR beta chain was recorded in a study of blood T cell repertoires in COVID-19. Across the study: Sites in the United States, Italy and Spain provided acute and convalescent COVID-19 samples.

In germline, CDR1 is DFQATT, CDR2 SNEGSKA (reference sequence). The CDR3 has 15 amino acids. The V gene end was trimmed by 3 bases and the J gene end by 5 bases; junction bases not matched to a gene: 9. As processed by the authors: Amplification from reference gene primers served as the basis for estimated nucleated cell counts. The data were produced by immunoSEQ multiplex PCR, yet TCRdb's version contains in-frame clones alone and is incomplete. The V and J calls and clone size come from that table; D and trimming were worked out from the DNA. The sample lists about 180,000 clones, 82% occurring once. This clone was seen only a few times.

The specimen sequenced was peripheral blood. The J gene is TRBJ2-3, the V gene TRBV20-1; 9 positions match TRBD2. This receptor was taken from a woman aged 65 to 85 with acute or convalescent COVID-19. The CDR3 sequence: CSASRPSGILDTQYF. In DNA form, the CDR3 reads TGCAGTGCTAGTAGGCCTAGCGGGATCTTAGATACGCAGTATTTT.